This is a list of T cell receptor beta chains from one sample in a study of T cell responses to AZD1222 COVID-19 vaccine. Some clones are missing from TCRdb's copy, which holds only in-frame ones; the method was immunoSEQ multiplex PCR. Altogether roughly 100,000 clones are present, roughly nine tenths being singletons, with the ten largest covering 44%. This specimen was peripheral blood, taken 28 days after the second AZD1222 dose. The receptors shown here come from an adult who received the AZD1222 COVID-19 vaccine. Each CDR3 is given without its conserved first and last residue.

cdr3_aa v_call
ASKQTGTGNQPQH TRBV28
ASSPTPWRKQYGYT TRBV27
ASIQGASGTGHYEQY TRBV21-1
ASSLGQGTDTQY TRBV9
ASSLSPWANTEAF TRBV28
ASSSRMETGGRTGELF TRBV14
ASSPGQLSSPLH TRBV6-5
ASSGVGTGRKNIQY TRBV7-2
ASSLSTSGVGEQY TRBV7-2
ASSQLRDSTYEQY TRBV4-1
ASSSPGPQH TRBV12-3/TRBV12-4
ATSRDPWTGEAF TRBV15
ASSLDGPAGNQPQH TRBV5-4
ASHWGDGTSTDTQY TRBV5-4
ASSTMTGIRYNEQF TRBV7-8
ASSVGGTGAYEQY TRBV9
ASSQGPRLGLSYNEQF TRBV14
ASSLRDRATEAF TRBV7-2
ASSLSTQSSQPQH TRBV27
ASSYPSTDTQY TRBV5-1
ASSLEGDRMPGSGYT TRBV5-6
ASSLTGTGTGANVLT TRBV7-3
ASRAENYGYT TRBV19
ASSPRGALDGGHYEQY TRBV19
ASSSFFGRNTGELF TRBV19
ASSSAGGFYEQY TRBV6-2/TRBV6-3
ASSLSGEGPGFNSPLH TRBV11-2
ASSTHSDSSYEQY TRBV9
SVLGVHEQY TRBV29-1
ASSFDRGFDEQF TRBV7-2
AISGWDNNEQF TRBV10-3
SVEVGALYEQY TRBV29-1
SGWGQTEAF TRBV20-1
ASSPQGQNTGELF TRBV18
ASSIGGISVGYT TRBV19
ASSRGQGNEKLF TRBV7-8